This entry concerns a single TCR beta chain. The antigen is undetermined. Sequenced by immunoSEQ multiplex PCR; TCRdb stores in-frame clones only, minus some. The sample lists some 74,000 clones; approximately 89% were seen once. Thawed PBMCs were FACS-sorted into unstimulated CD4+CD25+CD127- regulatory T cells, CD4+CD25- non-regulatory cells, CD4 and CD8 cells. This entry belongs to a study of Tregs in tolerant kidney transplant recipients. The study, taken as a whole, reports: Some patients' samples used different primers over time, so nucleotide sequences weren't comparable.

This TCR was sampled from a human donor who received a combined kidney and bone marrow transplant. Sample: Tregs from blood, taken before the transplant.

The CDR3 region has the DNA TGTGCCAGCAGTGCCACAGGGGGTGAGCAGTACTTC. Amino acid sequence: CASSATGGEQYF. This sequence joins TRBV6-1 and TRBJ2-7, with 8 bases lining up with TRBD1. Germline V lookup: CDR1 MNHNS, CDR2 SASEGT. This CDR3 contains 12 residues. V lost 4 bases to trimming and J lost 7 bases; unmatched junction nucleotides: 3.